This is a list of T cell receptor beta chains from one sample in a study of blood T cells in healthy people across ages. TCRdb passed the 5' RACE reads through MiXCR, listing each CDR3 protein once. Among 630,000 or so distinct CDR3 sequences listed, roughly 32% were seen once. Specimen: blood. These receptors were obtained from a woman aged 80 or older in good health. CDR3s include the opening cysteine and the closing phenylalanine or tryptophan. D genes are given only for firm matches. For some rows the clone size is stated as once, few or many, or as a class when expanded; others skip it.

clone size,J gene,D gene,V gene,CDR3 DNA,CDR3 protein
-,TRBJ2-5,TRBD2,TRBV20-1,TGCAGCACCCCCCGAGGCGGGGGTACCCAAGAGACCCAGTACTTC,CSTPRGGGTQETQYF
many,TRBJ2-7,-,TRBV2,TGTGCCAGCAGTGCGGTGGGATCCTACGAGCAGTACTTC,CASSAVGSYEQYF
many,TRBJ1-5,-,TRBV27,TGTGCCAGCGGCGCGGCGACAGGCTGGAATCAGCCCCAGCATTTT,CASGAATGWNQPQHF
many,TRBJ2-7,-,TRBV9,TGTGCCAGCAGCGGATCGGGGGACACGGGAGAGCAGTACTTC,CASSGSGDTGEQYF
few,TRBJ1-6,TRBD1,TRBV5-1,TGCGCCAGCAGCTTAACCGGGACAGGGGATAATTCACCCCTCCACTTT,CASSLTGTGDNSPLHF
many,TRBJ2-5,-,TRBV20-1,TGCAGTGCCAAAACCCTGACACGGATCCAAGAGACCCAGTACTTC,CSAKTLTRIQETQYF
-,TRBJ2-6,TRBD1,TRBV20-1,TGCAGTGCTAGCGCCCGGGACAGCTCTGGGGCCAACGTCCTGACTTTC,CSASARDSSGANVLTF
many,TRBJ2-7,TRBD1,TRBV5-1,TGCGCCAGCAGCTTCGGACCGGGACAGGGCCTCTACGAGCAGTACTTC,CASSFGPGQGLYEQYF
many,TRBJ2-1,-,TRBV6-4,TGTGCCAGCAGTCAGGGGTTGGGTGATGAGCAGTTCTTC,CASSQGLGDEQFF
-,TRBJ2-7,TRBD1,TRBV20-1,TGCAGTGCTAGGGGACAGTTAGCCTACGAGCAGTACTTC,CSARGQLAYEQYF
-,TRBJ2-7,-,TRBV29-1,TGCAGCGTTCTCAAGGCCCTGCGGGGTGAGCAGTACTTC,CSVLKALRGEQYF
many,TRBJ1-5,-,TRBV10-3,TGTGCCATCAGTGACGAGGTTCGGGGAAATCAGCCCCAGCATTTT,CAISDEVRGNQPQHF
many,TRBJ2-3,-,TRBV7-2,TGTGCCAGCAGCAGGGGTTACACAGATACGCAGTATTTT,CASSRGYTDTQYF
many,TRBJ2-1,-,TRBV2,TGTGCCAGCAGTGAAGGATTGGGTACAGGGAGGACCTACAATGAGCAGTTCTTC,CASSEGLGTGRTYNEQFF
many,TRBJ2-5,-,TRBV7-2,TGTGCCAGCAGCTTAATCTCCCGGGAGACCCAGTACTTC,CASSLISRETQYF
many,TRBJ1-5,-,TRBV11-1,TGTGCCAGCAGCCCTTCAGGGGTCAATCAGCCCCAGCATTTT,CASSPSGVNQPQHF
many,TRBJ2-3,TRBD2,TRBV4-2,TGTGCCAGCAGTTCCGCGGAGCGGGGGCGCACAGATACGCAGTATTTT,CASSSAERGRTDTQYF
once,TRBJ2-2,-,TRBV7-2,TGTGCCAGCAGCTTAGCCGTCAGTAACACCGGGGAGCTGTTTTTT,CASSLAVSNTGELFF
-,TRBJ2-4,-,TRBV4-2,TGTGCCAGCAGCCAAGCTCGAGGAGTGCGAAACATTCAGTACTTC,CASSQARGVRNIQYF
few,TRBJ1-1,-,TRBV10-3,TGTGCCATCAGTGAGGGCGGGGGGGTCACTGAAGCTTTCTTT,CAISEGGGVTEAFF
few,TRBJ2-6,TRBD2,TRBV20-1,TGCAGTGCTAGAGATATTGGAGCGGGGGACTCTGGGGCCAACGTCCTGACTTTC,CSARDIGAGDSGANVLTF
many,TRBJ2-7,-,TRBV27,TGTGCCAGCAGTTTGGCGAGTGCTTCCGGCTCCTACGAGCAGTACTTC,CASSLASASGSYEQYF
many,TRBJ2-1,-,TRBV7-2,TGTGCCAGCAGTTTTTTCGGGGGACCGAACAATGAGCAGTTCTTC,CASSFFGGPNNEQFF
-,TRBJ2-5,-,TRBV5-1,TGCGCCAGCAGCTTGGAGGGGCGAGCGCGAGAGCAGTACTTC,CASSLEGRAREQYF